This T cell receptor beta chain was identified during a study of CD8 T cells in Susac syndrome. RNA was extracted with the RNeasy kit, and a quantity of roughly 0.5 to 1 ug was reverse transcribed using random hexamers. Coverage of TCR beta CDR3 amplification by immunoSEQ multiplex PCR extended to 54 Vbeta and 13 Jbeta. One entry per CDR3 protein results from TCRdb running MiXCR on the immunoSEQ multiplex PCR reads. The data hold hundreds of thousands of distinct CDR3 sequences, with approximately 85% observed a single time. The T cells that were sequenced for TCR beta were CD8+ and CD4+ cells from blood. Relapsing-remitting disease, either stable or active, was present in the treatment-naive patients who were the multiple sclerosis controls. This sequence originates from a human donor with multiple sclerosis. The specimen was CD8+ T cells from PBMCs.

The CDR3 bases are TGCAGCGTTGTTTCGGGTAGAACCTCCTACGAGCAGTACTTC. This translates into CSVVSGRTSYEQYF. The chain is built from TRBV29-1 and TRBJ2-7; D remains ambiguous. Germline CDR1 SQVTM, CDR2 ANQGSEA. V dropped 4 bases and J dropped 0 bases, with 13 bases sitting between them. The CDR3 runs to 14 residues.